Listed below are T cell receptor beta chains from one sample, sequenced in a study of human T cells and chemical hapten exposure. In TCRdb, the RACE reads were re-called with MiXCR into one record per CDR3 protein. Of a few hundred thousand distinct CDR3 sequences listed, 4.5% to 5.5% are singletons. Source: whole blood, taken in connection with sensitization to the hapten diphenylcyclopropenone (DPC). All receptors come from a woman aged 18-29 years with alopecia areata. Some clones in this sample may be carry-over from other donors' samples. CDR3s include the opening cysteine and the closing phenylalanine or tryptophan. D genes are given only for firm matches. Size values are once, few and many counts, or a class for expanded clones, and some rows have none.

TRBV7-9	many	NA	TRBJ2-3	TGTGCCAGCAGCTCGGTTTACAGGGCCACAGATACGCAGTATTTT	CASSSVYRATDTQYF
TRBV7-9	NA	TRBD2	TRBJ2-1	TGTGCCAGCAGCCCCCTAATCGGAGCGGGGGGTTACAATGAGCAGTTCTTC	CASSPLIGAGGYNEQFF
TRBV6-2/TRBV6-3	few	NA	TRBJ2-5	TGTGCCAGCAGTTACGACGGCAGACTTTGGGAGACCCAGTACTTC	CASSYDGRLWETQYF
TRBV10-3	few	NA	TRBJ1-2	TGTGCCATCAGTGAGGTCAGGGGATGGGATGGCTACACCTTC	CAISEVRGWDGYTF
TRBV5-4	many	NA	TRBJ1-2	TGTGCCAGCAGGGCCATTGGCGTCCACTACACCTTC	CASRAIGVHYTF
TRBV14	NA	NA	TRBJ2-1	TGTGCCAGCAGCCAAGATCCGGGGGCCCCGTACAATGAGCAGTTCTTC	CASSQDPGAPYNEQFF
TRBV7-9	NA	NA	TRBJ1-6	TGTGCCAGCAGCTTAGTATCGGCAGGGACTTATAATTCACCCCTCCACTTT	CASSLVSAGTYNSPLHF
TRBV12-3/TRBV12-4	few	TRBD1	TRBJ1-2	TGTGCCAGCATGGGGGGGACAGACCTGTTGGAGGACTATGGCTACACCTTC	CASMGGTDLLEDYGYTF
TRBV27	NA	NA	TRBJ1-1	TGTGCCAGCAGTTCCGATACAGAGAACACTGAAGCTTTCTTT	CASSSDTENTEAFF
TRBV20-1	few	NA	TRBJ1-2	TGCAGACCCGAGGGGACTCCGGGACTGAACTATGGCTACACCTTC	CRPEGTPGLNYGYTF
TRBV4-2	few	NA	TRBJ2-7	TGTGCCAGCAGCCAAGATCGAACGGACAAGCTATCCTACGAGCAGTACTTC	CASSQDRTDKLSYEQYF
TRBV20-1	many	TRBD1	TRBJ2-4	TGCAGTGCTATTACAGGGGACCGCCAGTCATCCCTAGCCAAAAACATTCAGTACTTC	CSAITGDRQSSLAKNIQYF
TRBV6-2/TRBV6-3	many	NA	TRBJ2-1	TGTGCCAGCATCCTAGGGGGTGAGTCAGCTGAGCAGTTCTTC	CASILGGESAEQFF
TRBV10-3	many	TRBD1	TRBJ2-1	TGTGCCATCGCGGACAGGGGTAAGGACAATGAGCAGTTCTTC	CAIADRGKDNEQFF
TRBV19	NA	NA	TRBJ2-1	TGTGCCAGTAGTACTTTGGCGGTACCTTACAATGAGCAGTTCTTC	CASSTLAVPYNEQFF
TRBV7-6	NA	NA	TRBJ1-1	TGTGCCAGCAGCTTAGGGACGTCACAACCCGAAGCTTTCTTT	CASSLGTSQPEAFF
TRBV12-3/TRBV12-4	few	NA	TRBJ1-1	TGTGCCAGCAGTTTATACGAGCGGAGCACTGAAGCTTTCTTT	CASSLYERSTEAFF
TRBV6-7	NA	NA	TRBJ1-1	TGTGCCAGCAAGGACTCCCCGAACACTGAAGCTTTCTTT	CASKDSPNTEAFF
TRBV6-2/TRBV6-3	many	NA	TRBJ1-5	TGTGCCAGCAGTTTGCCCGGGGGCAATCAGCCCCAGCATTTT	CASSLPGGNQPQHF
TRBV6-1	many	NA	TRBJ2-1	TGTGCCAGCAGGGAGACTAGGCTGGAGCAGTTCTTC	CASRETRLEQFF
TRBV18	many	NA	TRBJ2-1	TGTGCCAGCTCACCACCGGGACCCGCGAATGAGCAGTTCTTC	CASSPPGPANEQFF
TRBV12-3/TRBV12-4	many	NA	TRBJ2-3	TGTGCCAGCAACCAGATCAGCACAGATACGCAGTATTTT	CASNQISTDTQYF
TRBV10-3	NA	NA	TRBJ2-1	TGTGCCATCAGCGAGGGGGTATCAAGCTACAATGAGCAGTTCTTC	CAISEGVSSYNEQFF
TRBV2	NA	NA	TRBJ2-1	TGTGCCAGCATCCTGAGGGGCCAGAATGAGCAGTTCTTC	CASILRGQNEQFF
TRBV20-1	many	TRBD1	TRBJ1-5	TGCAGTGCCCCGGACAGGGGGCCCCTGACGTTGAATCAGCCCCAGCATTTT	CSAPDRGPLTLNQPQHF
TRBV29-1	many	NA	TRBJ1-1	TGCAGCGTTGAAGAGGAAGGGAAGGGAAGAATGAACACTGAAGCTTTCTTT	CSVEEEGKGRMNTEAFF
TRBV11-2	few	NA	TRBJ2-5	TGTGCCAGCAGCCCCTTCACGGGGACCCAGTACTTC	CASSPFTGTQYF
TRBV3-1	many	TRBD1	TRBJ1-1	TGTGCCAGCAGCCCCAGGGGGAGGATGAACACTGAAGCTTTCTTT	CASSPRGRMNTEAFF
TRBV20-1	few	NA	TRBJ1-2	TGCAGTGCTAGAAAACAGCCCTATGGCTACACCTTC	CSARKQPYGYTF
TRBV13	many	NA	TRBJ2-7	TGTGCCAGCAGCCGTGACAGGCCGCCCTACGAGCAGTACTTC	CASSRDRPPYEQYF
TRBV6-2/TRBV6-3	many	NA	TRBJ2-7	TGTGCCAGCAGTCAAACCGGGTCCCCTCGGGAGCAGTACTTC	CASSQTGSPREQYF
TRBV6-2/TRBV6-3	NA	NA	TRBJ1-3	TGTGACAGCAGTTACGGAATCTCTGGAAACACCATATATTTT	CDSSYGISGNTIYF